This T cell receptor (beta chain) was retrieved from a study of untreated major depressive disorder. V was shortened by 3 bases and J by 8 bases, with 13 bases between the two germline ends. CDR1 is SGHDN and CDR2 is FVKESK in the germline V gene. The CDR3 contains 13 residues. Method: immunoSEQ multiplex PCR; TCRdb's copy keeps in-frame clones and lacks some. The sample includes about 20,000 clones, about 92% seen only once; the top ten take 0.55% to 0.75%. General observations from the study: CD4+ T cells from depressed patients used TRBV05-01 (Vbeta 5.1) more often than controls.

As regards this clone: Its antigen is currently unknown.

The clonotype originates from a woman in her forties with major depressive disorder. Sequencing used CD4+ T cells from PBMCs. The chain carries TRBV14 and TRBJ1-2; D is unresolved. The CDR3 reads CASSHTSQRGYTF. The CDR3 nucleotides are TGTGCCAGCAGCCATACCTCGCAACGGGGCTACACCTTC.